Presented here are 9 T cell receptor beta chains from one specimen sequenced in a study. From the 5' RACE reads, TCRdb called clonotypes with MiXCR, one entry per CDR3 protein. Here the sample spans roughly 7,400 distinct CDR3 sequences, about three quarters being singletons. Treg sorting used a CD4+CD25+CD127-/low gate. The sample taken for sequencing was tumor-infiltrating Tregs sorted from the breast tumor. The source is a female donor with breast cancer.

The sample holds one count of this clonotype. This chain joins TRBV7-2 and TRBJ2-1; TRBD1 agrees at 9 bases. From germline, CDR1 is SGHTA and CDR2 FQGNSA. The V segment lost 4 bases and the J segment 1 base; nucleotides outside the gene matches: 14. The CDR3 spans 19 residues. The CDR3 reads CASSSLLSSGQGSYNEQFF. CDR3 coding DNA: TGTGCCAGCAGCTCCCTTCTTTCCTCCGGACAGGGGTCCTACAATGAGCAGTTCTTC.

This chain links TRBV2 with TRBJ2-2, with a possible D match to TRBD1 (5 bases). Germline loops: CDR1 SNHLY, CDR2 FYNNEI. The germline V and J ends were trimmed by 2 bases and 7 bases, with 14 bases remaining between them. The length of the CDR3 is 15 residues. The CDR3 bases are TGTGCCAGCAGTGAACGACAGCGTAACGGCGGGGAGCTGTTTTTT. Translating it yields CASSERQRNGGELFF.

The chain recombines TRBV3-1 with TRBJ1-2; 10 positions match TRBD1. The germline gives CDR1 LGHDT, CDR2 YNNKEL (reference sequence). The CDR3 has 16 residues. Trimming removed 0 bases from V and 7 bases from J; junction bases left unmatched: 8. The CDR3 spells CASSQDRQGARGGYTF. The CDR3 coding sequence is TGTGCCAGCAGCCAAGATCGACAGGGGGCAAGGGGTGGCTACACCTTC. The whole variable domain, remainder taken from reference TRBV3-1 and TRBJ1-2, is DTAVSQTPKYLVTQMGNDKSIKCEQNLGHDTMYWYKQDSKKFLKIMFSYNNKELIINETVPNRFSPKSPDKAHLNLHINSLELGDSAVYFCASSQDRQGARGGYTFGSGTRLTVV.

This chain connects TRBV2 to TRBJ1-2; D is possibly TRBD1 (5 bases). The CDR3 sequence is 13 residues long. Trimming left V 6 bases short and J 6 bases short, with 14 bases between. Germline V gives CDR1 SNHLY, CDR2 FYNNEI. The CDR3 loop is CASRGEQGHGYTF. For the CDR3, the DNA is TGTGCCAGCAGGGGAGAGCAGGGACATGGCTACACCTTC.

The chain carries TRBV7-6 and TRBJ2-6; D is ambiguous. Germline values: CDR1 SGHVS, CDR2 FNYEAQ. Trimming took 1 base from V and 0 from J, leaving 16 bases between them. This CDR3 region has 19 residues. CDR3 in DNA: TGTGCCAGCAGCTTAGGTTTACAGTCGAGGCACTCTGGGGCCAACGTCCTGACTTTC. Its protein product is CASSLGLQSRHSGANVLTF. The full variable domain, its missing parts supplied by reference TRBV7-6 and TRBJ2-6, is GAGVSQSPRYKVTKRGQDVALRCDPISGHVSLYWYRQALGQGPEFLTYFNYEAQQDKSGLPNDRFSAERPEGSISTLTIQRTEQRDSAMYRCASSLGLQSRHSGANVLTFGAGSRLTVL.

In DNA, the CDR3 is TGTGCCAGCAGTCACAACAGACAAGAGACCCAGTACTTC. This codes for CASSHNRQETQYF. This sequence joins TRBV6-5 and TRBJ2-5; D uncertain. This CDR3 contains 13 residues. Germline V lookup: CDR1 MNHEY, CDR2 SVGAGI. The V end was cut by 5 bases, the J end by 2 bases, with 9 bases between.

This CDR3 is CASSSGASNYGYTF. The DNA of the CDR3 is TGTGCCAGCAGTTCAGGGGCCAGTAACTATGGCTACACCTTC. The chain carries TRBV28 and TRBJ1-2, with D possibly being TRBD1 (6 bases). The V gene lost 4 bases and the J gene lost 1 base, with 10 bases spanning the gap. CDR1 MDHEN and CDR2 SYDVKM come from the germline V gene. The CDR3 loop spans 14 amino acids.

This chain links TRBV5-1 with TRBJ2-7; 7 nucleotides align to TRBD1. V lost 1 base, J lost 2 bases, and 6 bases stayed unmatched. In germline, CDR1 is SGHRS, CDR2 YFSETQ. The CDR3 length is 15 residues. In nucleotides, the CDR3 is TGCGCCAGCAGCTTGACCGAACAGGGGACCTACGAGCAGTACTTC. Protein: CASSLTEQGTYEQYF.

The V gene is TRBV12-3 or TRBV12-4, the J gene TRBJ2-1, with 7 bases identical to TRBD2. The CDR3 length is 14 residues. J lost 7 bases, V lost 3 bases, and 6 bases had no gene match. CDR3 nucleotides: TGTGCCAGCAGTTTCATCTCCGGGGGGAATGAGCAGTTCTTC. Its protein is CASSFISGGNEQFF.